This TCR beta chain is from a study of OX40 agonist ivuxolimab in advanced cancers. Unmatched junction bases numbered 5, after V lost 2 bases and J lost 5 bases. CDR3 length: 15 residues. Germline V lookup: CDR1 MNHNY, CDR2 SVGAGI (reference sequence). Generated by immunoSEQ multiplex PCR, the TCRdb table keeps only in-frame clones and is missing some. The table shows about 130,000 clones, with roughly 91% occurring only once. The chain carries TRBV6-6 and TRBJ2-5, with TRBD2 matching 10 bases. This TCR was sampled from an adult with an advanced solid tumor such as melanoma, head and neck, liver or kidney cancer. This specimen consisted of CD4+ or CD8+ T cells sorted from blood, obtained in a trial of the OX40 agonist ivuxolimab. CDR3 loop: CASSYPAGGSETQYF. In nucleotides, the CDR3 is TGTGCCAGCAGTTACCCAGCGGGGGGGTCGGAGACCCAGTACTTC.